The clone carrying this TCR beta chain was seen a few times. These data originate in a study of cytomegalovirus exposure and HLA in healthy donors. PCR primers comprised 60 Vbeta and 13 Jbeta primers. Measured with immunoSEQ multiplex PCR; TCRdb has only the in-frame clones, and not every one. In the table there are 130,000 or so clones, 60% to 80% of which are singletons. Germline V gene lookup returns CDR1 MNHEY and CDR2 SVGAGI. Germline trimming cut 0 bases from V and 3 bases from J; bases unmatched to any gene: 2. CDR3 size: 15 residues. This TCR came from a female donor in good health and CMV-seronegative. The chain uses TRBV6-5 and TRBJ2-7; 10 bases agree with TRBD2. Sequenced material: PBMCs. The DNA for the CDR3 is TGTGCCAGCAGTTACTCTCCTAGCGGGAGCTACGAGCAGTACTTC. Protein product: CASSYSPSGSYEQYF.